The entry below describes one T cell receptor (beta chain). The antigen is not known. The record originates from a study of T cell responses to AZD1222 COVID-19 vaccine. Study-wide results and caveats: In the spike-specific TCR repertoire, nearly half reportedly target unmutated variant regions. Increases in Spike-specific TCR breadth and depth were seen after two AZD1222 doses. Baseline seropositivity occurred in only a handful of AZD1222 recipients.

CDR3 size: 14 residues. With V trimmed by 5 bases and J by 6 bases, 5 bases remained unmatched. Germline V gene sequence: CDR1 MDHEN, CDR2 SYDVKM. Clones were sequenced by immunoSEQ multiplex PCR, and TCRdb holds only the in-frame ones, with some missing. The data hold 90,000 to 150,000 clones, with about 88% observed a single time. The specimen was peripheral blood, collected 28 days after the second AZD1222 dose. This chain uses TRBV28 with TRBJ1-5; TRBD1 matches 9 bases. This TCR was recovered from an adult who received the AZD1222 COVID-19 vaccine. The CDR3 loop is CASSRDRVTQPQHF. The CDR3 DNA is TGTGCCAGCAGTCGGGACAGGGTGACTCAGCCCCAGCATTTT.